This T cell receptor beta chain is drawn from a study of OX40 agonist ivuxolimab in advanced cancers. Study background: An anti-OX40 (CD134) antibody with agonistic activity, ivuxolimab, was administered to patients. Prior checkpoint blockade (anti-PD-1, anti-PD-L1 or anti-CTLA-4) was permitted; roughly 40% had it. Study-wide results and limits: On average, a greater number of expanded clones characterised CD8+ T cells relative to CD4+.

The CDR3 is 13 amino acids. The V gene lost 2 bases and the J gene lost 6 bases, with 11 bases spanning the gap. The germline V gene has CDR1 MNHNY and CDR2 SVGAGI (reference sequence). Sequenced by immunoSEQ multiplex PCR; TCRdb stores in-frame clones only, minus some. The sample yields 70,000 or so clones, roughly nine tenths seen once. With respect to this clone: The antigen is not known.

The TCR originated in an adult with an advanced solid tumor such as melanoma, head and neck, liver or kidney cancer. This specimen consisted of CD4+ or CD8+ T cells sorted from blood, obtained in a trial of the OX40 agonist ivuxolimab. The chain links TRBV6-6 to TRBJ2-7; D perhaps matches TRBD2 (5 bases). CDR3 loop: CASSYLARGEQYF. Here the CDR3 DNA reads TGTGCCAGCAGTTACCTCGCCCGGGGCGAGCAGTACTTC.